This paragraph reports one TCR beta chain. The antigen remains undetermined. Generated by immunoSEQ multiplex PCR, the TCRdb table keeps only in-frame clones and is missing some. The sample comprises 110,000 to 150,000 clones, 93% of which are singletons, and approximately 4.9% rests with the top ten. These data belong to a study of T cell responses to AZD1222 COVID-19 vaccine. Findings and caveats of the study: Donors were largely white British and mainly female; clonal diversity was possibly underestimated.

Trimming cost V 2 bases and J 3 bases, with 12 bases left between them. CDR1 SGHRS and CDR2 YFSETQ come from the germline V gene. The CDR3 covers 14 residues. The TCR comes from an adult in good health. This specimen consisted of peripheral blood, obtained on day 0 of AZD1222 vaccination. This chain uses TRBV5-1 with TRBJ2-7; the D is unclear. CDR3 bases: TGCGCCAGCAGCTTAGCCCAGGACGGCTACGAGCAGTACTTC. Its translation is CASSLAQDGYEQYF. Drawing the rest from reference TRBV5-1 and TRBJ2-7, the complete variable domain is KAGVTQTPRYLIKTRGQQVTLSCSPISGHRSVSWYQQTPGQGLQFLFEYFSETQRNKGNFPGRFSGRQFSNSRSEMNVSTLELGDSALYLCASSLAQDGYEQYFGPGTRLTVT.